These 18 T cell receptor beta chains were all obtained from the same sample, sequenced in a study of post-analysis software for immune sequencing data. For these receptors, no antigen is known. Study conclusions and caveats: Elevated frequency relative to controls characterized several TRBV segments in patients, TRBV5-6, TRBV5-1 and TRBV20-1 among them.

Presence of unique molecular identifiers characterized the TCR beta cDNA libraries. One entry per CDR3 protein, called by TCRdb with MiXCR from the PCR reads. The data show about 820,000 distinct CDR3 sequences, approximately 50% seen once. The sequenced sample consisted of blood. The receptors originated from a girl aged 5 to 17 with multiple sclerosis.

This clonotype has just a few counts. The chain recombines TRBV20-1 with TRBJ2-7; a possible D gene is TRBD2 (6 bases). The length of the CDR3 is 13 residues. In germline, CDR1 is DFQATT, CDR2 SNEGSKA (reference sequence). This CDR3 is CSASGTASYEQYF. CDR3 DNA: TGCAGCGCATCCGGGACTGCCTCCTACGAGCAGTACTTC.

This clonotype was counted a few times. V is TRBV5-1 and J is TRBJ2-7, with D possibly called TRBD1 or TRBD2 (6 bases each). This CDR3 comprises 15 residues. Germline-derived CDR1 and CDR2 are SGHRS and YFSETQ. V dropped 1 base and J dropped 3 bases, with 14 bases sitting between them. The CDR3 DNA sequence: TGCGCCAGCAGCTTGTGGGCAGGGGAGGACTACGAGCAGTACTTC. Encoded protein: CASSLWAGEDYEQYF.

The genes are TRBV9 and TRBJ2-7; D uncertain. This CDR3 contains 15 residues. With 4 bases removed from V and 7 bases from J, the gap between germline ends came to 21 bases. Germline assignment: CDR1 SGDLS and CDR2 YYNGEE. Here the CDR3 DNA reads TGTGCCAGCAGCAGACGACCCATCGGTCGAGATGAGCAGTACTTC. The encoded protein is CASSRRPIGRDEQYF.

The chain recombines TRBV5-1 with TRBJ2-7, with D tentatively TRBD1 or TRBD2 (6 bases each). Per germline, CDR1 SGHRS and CDR2 YFSETQ. V was cut by 0 bases and J by 3 bases, with 13 bases left in between. The CDR3 contains 15 residues. The CDR3 sequence: CASSLAGDMLYEQYF. The CDR3 bases are TGCGCCAGCAGCTTGGCGGGGGACATGCTCTACGAGCAGTACTTC.

The table lists this clonotype with a count of one. The V gene is TRBV11-2, the J gene TRBJ2-1; 7 positions agree with TRBD2. The germline V gene encodes CDR1 SGHAT and CDR2 FQNNGV. This CDR3 spans 16 amino acids. V shed 1 base, J shed 7 bases, and the junction held 10 bases outside the gene matches. CDR3 in amino acids: CASSLALGLRGNEQFF. The CDR3 DNA reads TGTGCCAGCAGCTTAGCTCTGGGACTAAGAGGTAATGAGCAGTTCTTC.

This rearrangement joins TRBV25-1 to TRBJ2-7; D not resolved. Trimming pared 4 bases from V and 8 bases from J, leaving 6 bases between. There are 10 residues in the CDR3. Germline V gene lookup returns CDR1 MGHDK and CDR2 SYGVNS. The DNA for the CDR3 is TGTGCCAGCAGTGCCGACCAGCAGTACTTC. This sequence encodes CASSADQQYF.

The chain joins TRBV5-5 to TRBJ2-5; D is tentatively TRBD1 or TRBD2 (5 bases each). Near its end, the DNA agrees better with TRBJ2-7, so the J call may be wrong. CDR1 and CDR2 (germline): SGHKS, YYEKEE (reference sequence). The length of the CDR3 is 14 residues. CDR3 loop: CASTNRAGSSEQYF. CDR3 nucleotide sequence: TGTGCCAGCACCAATAGAGCAGGGAGTAGCGAGCAGTACTTC.

The V and J genes are TRBV7-3 and TRBJ1-6, with 7 nucleotides matching TRBD1. V lost 5 bases to trimming and J lost 7 bases; unmatched junction nucleotides: 2. The CDR3 contains 13 residues. Per the germline V gene, CDR1 is SGHTA and CDR2 is FQGTGA. This CDR3 is CASSRDRNSPLHF. Here the CDR3 DNA reads TGTGCCAGCAGCCGGGACAGAAATTCACCCCTCCACTTT.

This chain links TRBV5-1 with TRBJ1-3; D might be TRBD1 (6 bases). CDR3 size: 16 residues. Trimming stripped 0 bases from V and 1 base from J, with 11 bases between. In germline, CDR1 is SGHRS, CDR2 YFSETQ. CDR3 sequence: CASSLGPTGSGNTIYF. The DNA of the CDR3 is TGCGCCAGCAGCTTGGGCCCTACAGGGTCTGGAAACACCATATATTTT.

V is TRBV15 and J is TRBJ2-3; 11 bases map to TRBD2. This CDR3 contains 15 residues. The V gene's germline CDR1 is LNHNV and CDR2 YYDKDF (reference sequence). CDR3 sequence reads: CATSGGSGGTDTQYF. CDR3 nucleotide sequence: TGTGCTACTAGCGGGGGTTCGGGAGGCACAGATACGCAGTATTTT.

The rearrangement uses TRBV12-3 or TRBV12-4 and TRBJ2-5; possibly TRBD2 for D (7 bases). Trimming shortened V by 3 bases and J by 5 bases, and 16 bases separated the two germline ends. This CDR3 comprises 15 residues. The CDR3 DNA is TGTGCCAGCAGTTTCGTGCGGGGGCCAGGCGAGACCCAGTACTTC. Its translation is CASSFVRGPGETQYF.

The chain combines TRBV7-3 with TRBJ1-2, with TRBD1 matching 10 bases. The CDR3 has 15 amino acids. Germline V lookup: CDR1 SGHTA, CDR2 FQGTGA. V shed 5 bases and J 5 bases; nucleotides not matched to a gene: 8. The CDR3 loop reads CASSPGTGDEYGYTF. DNA of the CDR3: TGTGCCAGCAGCCCCGGGACAGGGGATGAGTATGGCTACACCTTC.

This chain connects TRBV29-1 to TRBJ2-7; 7 positions agree with TRBD1. V gave up 5 bases and J gave up 4 bases; unmatched junction bases: 8. Germline V CDR1 and CDR2: SQVTM, ANQGSEA. This CDR3 has 13 amino acids. The CDR3 spells CSVLQGSFYEQYF. CDR3 bases: TGCAGCGTTCTACAGGGGTCGTTTTACGAGCAGTACTTC.

As regards this clonotype: Germline and junction disagree at one end, which may indicate a read error. The CDR3 here is CANSYPGSSEQYF. The DNA of the CDR3 is TGTGCCAACAGTTACCCAGGGTCTAGCGAGCAGTACTTC. The genes are TRBV6-5 and TRBJ2-7; D perhaps matches TRBD1 (5 bases). The length of the CDR3 is 13 residues. Germline V gene sequence: CDR1 MNHEY, CDR2 SVGAGI.

The genes are TRBV28 and TRBJ1-1; weak D call: TRBD1 (5 bases). The CDR3 length is 17 residues. The V gene's germline CDR1 is MDHEN and CDR2 SYDVKM. Trimming took 1 base from V and 1 from J, leaving 16 bases between them. The CDR3 sequence is CASSLFPGRAGNTEAFF. The CDR3 coding sequence is TGTGCCAGCAGTTTATTTCCGGGCAGGGCAGGGAACACTGAAGCTTTCTTT.

The chain is built from TRBV28 and TRBJ2-5, with 7 bases identical to TRBD2. V trimming: 3 bases; J trimming: 2 bases; junction bases outside the gene matches: 9. The CDR3 consists of 16 residues. CDR1 MDHEN and CDR2 SYDVKM come from the germline V gene. Written as DNA, the CDR3 is TGTGCCAGCAGTTTGGGTGCTATCGGGGGGCAAGAGACCCAGTACTTC. Translation: CASSLGAIGGQETQYF.

This clonotype occurred a few times. V is TRBV7-6 and J is TRBJ1-2; TRBD1 might be the D (6 bases). CDR3 length: 13 residues. V lost 5 bases and J 9 bases, leaving 16 bases between the germline ends. Looked up from germline, CDR1 is SGHVS and CDR2 is FNYEAQ. CDR3 nucleotides: TGTGCCAGCAGCGCGGAACAGGGTATTCGCTACACCTTC. It is translated as CASSAEQGIRYTF.

The genes are TRBV27 and TRBJ1-1; D not resolved. V was cut by 6 bases and J by 1 base, with 12 bases left in between. The CDR3 spans 14 residues. Per the germline V gene, CDR1 is MNHEY and CDR2 is SMNVEV (reference sequence). The DNA for the CDR3 is TGTGCCAGCAGCCTGGGTGAGGGGAACACTGAAGCTTTCTTT. As protein: CASSLGEGNTEAFF.